This TCR beta chain was recorded in a study of lymphopenia after photon versus proton radiotherapy. This table comes from immunoSEQ multiplex PCR, and its TCRdb copy is limited to in-frame clones, with some not included. This table holds around 28,000 clones, 81% found once. Deletions cut 4 bases from V and 3 bases from J, with 7 bases between. The CDR3 sequence is 12 residues long. Germline CDR1 and CDR2: SQVTM and ANQGSEA. The material was peripheral blood, obtained from a patient treated with photon-based radiotherapy. The rearrangement uses TRBV29-1 and TRBJ1-5, with D hard to call. The receptor was isolated from a man aged 50-59 years with gastric cancer. The CDR3 nucleotides are TGCAGCGTTGCCGACTACAATCAGCCCCAGCATTTT. It yields the protein CSVADYNQPQHF.